The next 4 T cell receptor beta chains were all read from a single sample in a study of blood T cell repertoires in COVID-19. Sequencing was performed with immunoSEQ multiplex PCR; in TCRdb, only in-frame clones are kept and a portion is missing. The table lists roughly 120,000 clones, approximately 83% of them singletons, with roughly 0.83% in the top ten. Sequencing input: peripheral blood. The receptors were gathered from a woman in her 70s with acute or convalescent COVID-19.

The V gene is TRBV5-1, the J gene TRBJ2-3; tentative D call: TRBD1 (6 bases). The CDR3 loop spans 15 amino acids. Germline-derived CDR1 and CDR2 are SGHRS and YFSETQ. The germline V and J ends were trimmed by 5 bases and 3 bases, with 16 bases remaining between them. The CDR3 spells CASRMESRGTDTQYF. DNA of the CDR3: TGCGCCAGCAGAATGGAGTCCAGGGGTACAGATACGCAGTATTTT. The whole variable domain, remainder taken from reference TRBV5-1 and TRBJ2-3, is KAGVTQTPRYLIKTRGQQVTLSCSPISGHRSVSWYQQTPGQGLQFLFEYFSETQRNKGNFPGRFSGRQFSNSRSEMNVSTLELGDSALYLCASRMESRGTDTQYFGPGTRLTVL.

This chain connects TRBV3-1 (or the pseudogene TRBV3-2) to TRBJ1-2, with 7 bases lining up with TRBD1. J lost 0 bases, V lost 0 bases, and 1 base had no gene match. This CDR3 has 15 residues. CDR1 LGHDT and CDR2 YNNKEL come from the germline V gene (reference sequence). The CDR3 DNA follows: TGTGCCAGCAGCCAAGAGACAGGGACTAACTATGGCTACACCTTC. Amino acid sequence: CASSQETGTNYGYTF.

The chain has TRBV29-1 and TRBJ2-7; TRBD1 agrees at 8 bases. Germline V gene data show CDR1 as SQVTM and CDR2 as ANQGSEA. V shed 8 bases, J shed 3 bases, and the junction held 9 bases outside the gene matches. This CDR3 spans 13 amino acids. CDR3 loop: CSFRTGPFYEQYF. Here the CDR3 DNA reads TGCAGCTTTCGGACAGGGCCCTTCTACGAGCAGTACTTC.

The rearrangement joins TRBV10-3 to TRBJ1-5; D is perhaps TRBD1 (5 bases). Trimming took off 0 bases at V and 4 bases at J, with 10 bases between the two ends. The CDR3 totals 15 residues. Germline V gene lookup returns CDR1 ENHRY and CDR2 SYGVKD. CDR3 amino acids: CAISESVGANQPQHF. The DNA for the CDR3 is TGTGCCATCAGTGAGTCGGTAGGGGCGAATCAGCCCCAGCATTTT.